This T cell receptor (beta chain) was identified during a study of cytomegalovirus exposure and HLA in healthy donors. Findings of the study overall: A missense variant in DCLRE1C was later tied to TCR beta V- and J-gene trimming. Confirmation was obtained in vitro that a few CMV-associated chains are specific for CMV antigens. In presence/absence analyses, roughly uniform sequencing depth across donors was assumed. Across donors, most TCRs were seen rarely, yet some public ones were widespread.

This CDR3 comprises 11 residues. V shed 6 bases, J shed 14 bases, and the junction held 5 bases outside the gene matches. CDR1 and CDR2 (germline): MNHEY, SMNVEV (reference sequence). As regards this clone: Its antigen is not identified.

The study ran its PCR with 60 Vbeta and 13 Jbeta primers. The method was immunoSEQ multiplex PCR; TCRdb's version includes in-frame clones alone and lacks a portion of them. Here the sample spans over 150,000 clones, less than 85% being singletons. The TCR originated in a man in his 60s in good health and CMV-seronegative. Sample: PBMCs. The rearrangement uses TRBV27 and TRBJ2-1; 9 nucleotides match TRBD2. CDR3 loop: CASSSSGREFF. The CDR3 coding sequence is TGTGCCAGCAGCAGTAGCGGGAGAGAGTTCTTC.